These T cell receptor beta chains were read from a single sample in a study of blood T cell repertoires in COVID-19. Some clones are missing from TCRdb's copy, which holds only in-frame ones; the method was immunoSEQ multiplex PCR. The sample yields some 260,000 clones, around 80% seen once. Sequencing used peripheral blood. These receptors were taken from a woman in her forties with active or convalescent COVID-19. CDR3s include the opening cysteine and the closing phenylalanine or tryptophan. A D gene is named only where the DNA matches it firmly. A row's size may be missing; if present it is once, few, many or a size class.

>NA|TRBV20-1|TRBJ1-2|NA
TGCAGCTCCGAGGGCTACACCTTC
CSSEGYTF
>NA|TRBV29-1|TRBJ1-4|NA
TGCAGCGTTCGAGGGGGGGGTATTAATGAAAAACTGTTTTTT
CSVRGGGINEKLFF
>NA|TRBV12-3/TRBV12-4|TRBJ1-1|NA
TGTGCCAGCAGCCCTTATGGAGGAACTGAAGCTTTCTTT
CASSPYGGTEAFF
>TRBD1|TRBV28|TRBJ1-5|NA
TGTGCCAGCAGTTTATATTCGGGACAGGGGACACGTCAGCCCCAGCATTTT
CASSLYSGQGTRQPQHF
>NA|TRBV19|TRBJ1-5|NA
TGTGCCAGTAGTATCCGCGGTAATCAGCCCCAGCATTTT
CASSIRGNQPQHF
>TRBD1|TRBV2|TRBJ2-7|many
TGTGCCAGCAGCCTGGACAGGGGGCAGTACGAGCAGTACTTC
CASSLDRGQYEQYF
>TRBD2|TRBV9|TRBJ2-7|NA
TGTGCCAGCAGCCCGTCCGGGACTAGCGGGTACGAGCAGTACTTC
CASSPSGTSGYEQYF
>TRBD1|TRBV30|TRBJ2-1|NA
TGTGCCTGCCTACCGGGACAGGGGGTGTACAATGAGCAGTTCTTC
CACLPGQGVYNEQFF
>NA|TRBV19|TRBJ1-2|few
TGTGCCAGTATGGACACGGGCGGCTATGGCTACACCTTC
CASMDTGGYGYTF
>NA|TRBV27|TRBJ1-6|NA
TGTGCCAGCAGTACGACACTGGGCCCTAATTCACCCCTCCACTTT
CASSTTLGPNSPLHF
>NA|TRBV7-9|TRBJ2-2|NA
TGTGCCAGCAGCCCCCCCCGTCCGGGTCCTACCGGGGAGCTGTTTTTT
CASSPPRPGPTGELFF
>TRBD1|TRBV5-1|TRBJ2-7|NA
TGCGCCAGCAGCCATGGACAGGTCTCCTACGAGCAGTACTTC
CASSHGQVSYEQYF
>TRBD1|TRBV18|TRBJ1-4|NA
TGTGCCAGCTCACCAACAGGGACAGCAACTAATGAAAAACTGTTTTTT
CASSPTGTATNEKLFF
>NA|TRBV11-1|TRBJ1-4|NA
TGTGCCAGCCAGCTTAGCAGCCAAGAAAAACTGTTTTTT
CASQLSSQEKLFF
>NA|TRBV19|TRBJ1-4|NA
TGTGCCAGTGGGCTTGTTACTGAAAAACTGTTTTTT
CASGLVTEKLFF
>TRBD1|TRBV20-1|TRBJ1-4|NA
TGCAGTGCTAGTCCCGGGACAGGTGCGAGGGAAAAACTGTTTTTT
CSASPGTGAREKLFF
>NA|TRBV5-6|TRBJ1-2|NA
TGTGCCAGCACCGCTTCAGGGTATCAAGGCTACACCTTC
CASTASGYQGYTF
>NA|TRBV6-5|TRBJ2-5|many
TGTGCCAGCAGTTACTCGCGGGCAACCCAAGAGACCCAGTACTTC
CASSYSRATQETQYF
>NA|TRBV6-1|TRBJ1-3|NA
TGTGCCAGCAGTGAAGAAGGTAACTGGGCAAACACCATATATTTT
CASSEEGNWANTIYF
>TRBD1|TRBV7-9|TRBJ1-2|NA
TGTGCCAGCCACACAGGGGGCTACCGTCAACCCTATGGCTACACCTTC
CASHTGGYRQPYGYTF
>NA|TRBV6-5|TRBJ2-6|NA
TGTGCCAGCAGTTCCAGGGGAATGGCCAACGTCCTGACTTTC
CASSSRGMANVLTF
>NA|TRBV5-5|TRBJ1-4|NA
TGTGCCAGCAGCTTGGCTACGGGCGGGGATGAAAAACTGTTTTTT
CASSLATGGDEKLFF
>TRBD1|TRBV7-9|TRBJ1-1|NA
TGTGCCAGTCGCAACGGACAGGGAGCCGCTTTCTTT
CASRNGQGAAFF
>TRBD1|TRBV28|TRBJ1-5|NA
TGTGCCAGCAGCCGGGGACAGGGGAGCAATCAGCCCCAGCATTTT
CASSRGQGSNQPQHF
>TRBD1|TRBV7-9|TRBJ2-2|NA
TGTGCCAGCCGTCAGGGGGAGAGCACCGGGGAGCTGTTTTTT
CASRQGESTGELFF
>NA|TRBV30|TRBJ1-1|NA
TGTGCCTGGGATTTAGGGGGCACTGAAGCTTTCTTT
CAWDLGGTEAFF
>NA|TRBV5-4|TRBJ1-2|NA
TGTGCCAGCAGCTTGGGGACAGATTATGGCTACACCTTC
CASSLGTDYGYTF
>TRBD1|TRBV4-1|TRBJ1-2|NA
TGCGCCAGCAGCCAAGAATGGGACAGGGGGCAAGGCTACACCTTC
CASSQEWDRGQGYTF
>TRBD1|TRBV19|TRBJ2-6|NA
TGTGCCAGTGGTCCGGGACAGGGAAAATCTGGGGCCAACGTCCTGACTTTC
CASGPGQGKSGANVLTF
>NA|TRBV19|TRBJ1-5|NA
TGTGCCAGTAGTACTGCAGTGAGCAATCAGCCCCAGCATTTT
CASSTAVSNQPQHF
>NA|TRBV6-5|TRBJ1-5|NA
TGTGCCAGCATGCCCACAGTCAATCAGCCCCAGCATTTT
CASMPTVNQPQHF
>NA|TRBV29-1|TRBJ2-1|NA
TGCAGCGTTGACACAGCCCCTGAGCAGTTCTTC
CSVDTAPEQFF
>NA|TRBV12-3/TRBV12-4|TRBJ1-2|NA
TGTGCCAGCAGTGGACACACCTATGGCTACACCTTC
CASSGHTYGYTF
>TRBD2|TRBV7-6|TRBJ2-1|NA
TGTGCCAGCAGCTTAGGTCCGGGGGAGGGATACAATGAGCAGTTCTTC
CASSLGPGEGYNEQFF
>NA|TRBV10-1|TRBJ1-2|NA
TGCGCCAGCAGTGCGACCCGGACAGCCATAGGTGGCTACACCTTC
CASSATRTAIGGYTF
>NA|TRBV7-9|TRBJ1-5|NA
TGTGCCAGCAGCTCTCAGGGGAATAGCAATCAGCCCCAGCATTTT
CASSSQGNSNQPQHF
>NA|TRBV11-2|TRBJ1-6|few
TGTGCCAGCAGCTTAGCGTGGCAGGTCGATAATTCACCCCTCCACTTT
CASSLAWQVDNSPLHF
>NA|TRBV9|TRBJ2-5|NA
TGTGCCAGCAGCTCACAACAATCCGGGACTTGGACAGAGACCCAGTACTTC
CASSSQQSGTWTETQYF
>TRBD1|TRBV7-8|TRBJ1-6|NA
TGTGCCAGCAGCTTAGCGCCAGGGGGTGGATCACCCCTCCACTTT
CASSLAPGGGSPLHF
>TRBD2|TRBV7-9|TRBJ2-5|NA
TGTGCCAGCAGCTCTCTAGCGGGGGGAGTGGAGACCCAGTACTTC
CASSSLAGGVETQYF
>TRBD1|TRBV9|TRBJ1-2|NA
TGTGCCAGCAGCTCCCCCCAGGGGGACTATGGCTACACCTTC
CASSSPQGDYGYTF
>NA|TRBV3-1/TRBV3-2|TRBJ2-7|NA
TGTGCCAGCAGCCAAGTCCCTAGCTCCGAGCAGTACTTC
CASSQVPSSEQYF
>TRBD1|TRBV5-6|TRBJ2-6|NA
TGTGCCAGCACCGAGACAGGGGGAAGGTATGGGGCCAACGTCCTGACTTTC
CASTETGGRYGANVLTF
>TRBD1|TRBV12-5|TRBJ2-1|few
TGTGCTAGTGGACGGGGACAGGGTTCTTACAATGAGCAGTTCTTC
CASGRGQGSYNEQFF
>TRBD1|TRBV15|TRBJ2-5|NA
TGTGCCACCAGCAGAGAGACAGGGGTGGGAGAGACCCAGTACTTC
CATSRETGVGETQYF
>TRBD1|TRBV29-1|TRBJ2-1|NA
TGCAGCGTTGAGGGACAGGGCCGAAATGAGCAGTTCTTC
CSVEGQGRNEQFF
>TRBD1|TRBV4-1|TRBJ2-5|NA
TGCGCCAGCAGCCAAGATAGGGGACAGCAAGAGACCCAGTACTTC
CASSQDRGQQETQYF
>NA|TRBV6-1|TRBJ1-5|NA
TGTGCCAGCAGTGCCCCTCTTACCTATAGCAATCAGCCCCAGCATTTT
CASSAPLTYSNQPQHF
>NA|TRBV18|TRBJ1-5|NA
TGTGCCAGCTCACCCGCAGGGAATAGCAATCAGCCCCAGCATTTT
CASSPAGNSNQPQHF
>NA|TRBV9|TRBJ1-3|NA
TGTGCCAGCAGCGGACTGGTAAATCCGGGAAACACCATATATTTT
CASSGLVNPGNTIYF
>NA|TRBV4-1|TRBJ2-3|once
TGCGCCAGCAGCCAAGTAGGGGCGGGGTTCACAGATACGCAGTATTTT
CASSQVGAGFTDTQYF
>NA|TRBV9|TRBJ1-1|NA
TGTGCCAGCAGCGTAGTAATAGGGGTGAACACTGAAGCTTTCTTT
CASSVVIGVNTEAFF
>NA|TRBV11-1|TRBJ2-5|NA
TGTGCCAGCAGCCTACGACAGGTTGGAGAGACCCAGTACTTC
CASSLRQVGETQYF
>TRBD2|TRBV19|TRBJ2-3|NA
TGTGCCAGTAGTGATCGGATGGGGGGGGATACGCAGTATTTT
CASSDRMGGDTQYF
>TRBD1|TRBV10-3|TRBJ2-3|once
TGTGCCATTCGGACAGGGAGCACAGATACGCAGTATTTT
CAIRTGSTDTQYF
>TRBD2|TRBV2|TRBJ2-2|NA
TGTGCCAGCAGTGGGACGGGGGGAGGAATCGGGGAGCTGTTTTTT
CASSGTGGGIGELFF
>NA|TRBV2|TRBJ2-1|NA
TGTGCCAGCAGTGAGGGCAGATCCATTAATGAGCAGTTCTTC
CASSEGRSINEQFF
>TRBD2|TRBV6-1|TRBJ2-3|few
TGTGCCAGCAGTGAAGGGATAGCGGGTGCGTCTGGTACGCAGTATTTT
CASSEGIAGASGTQYF
>TRBD1|TRBV2|TRBJ2-2|NA
TGTGCCAGCCAAGGACAGGGGGCAGGCGGGGAGCTGTTTTTT
CASQGQGAGGELFF
>TRBD1|TRBV15|TRBJ1-6|NA
TGTGCCACCAGCAGCCGGACAGGGGATCGAAATTCACCCCTCCACTTT
CATSSRTGDRNSPLHF